The 3 T cell receptor beta chains reported below all come from one sample, sequenced in a study of STAT3 mutations in large granular lymphocyte leukemia. Study-level results: Every T-LGLL patient had at least one immunodominant TCRbeta clonotype.

Profiling relied on immunoSEQ multiplex PCR, and the TCRdb table lists in-frame clones only, not all of them. The table has about 5,900 clones, 88% seen once. No antigen has been assigned to these receptors. Sequenced: PBMCs. These receptors all come from a human donor with T large granular lymphocyte leukemia. Some clones in this sample may be carry-over from other donors' samples.

The rearrangement links TRBV5-1 to TRBJ1-6; D may be TRBD1 (5 bases). V was trimmed by 6 bases and J by 7 bases, leaving 17 bases between them. The germline CDR1 and CDR2 sequences are SGHRS and YFSETQ. The CDR3 has 15 residues. As DNA, the CDR3 is TGCGCCAGCAAAATGGAAACAGGCATGAATTCACCCCTCCACTTT. This encodes CASKMETGMNSPLHF.

This clone was detected only a few times. The chain recombines TRBV6-6 with TRBJ1-5; D is uncertain. CDR3 length equals 14 residues. The germline CDR1 and CDR2 sequences are MNHNY and SVGAGI (reference sequence). Between the trimmed V and J ends, which lost 4 bases and 9 bases, there was a span of 16 bases. DNA of the CDR3: TGTGCCAGCAGTTCCCCTCTGAGCGGTCGGCCCCAGCATTTT. This codes for CASSSPLSGRPQHF.

Only one count was recorded for this clone. The rearrangement joins TRBV11-2 to TRBJ2-7; D is possibly TRBD2 (5 bases). The CDR3 contains 14 residues. Germline values: CDR1 SGHAT, CDR2 FQNNGV. Trimming removed 3 bases from V and 4 bases from J, with 13 bases in between. Written as DNA, the CDR3 is TGTGCCAGCAGCTTGGATTATGGACTTTACGAGCAGTACGTC. Protein: CASSLDYGLYEQYV.